The 29 T cell receptor beta chains below come from one sample, sequenced in a study of blood T cells in healthy people across ages. Through a sample-barcoded 5' primer and a J-beta primer mix, a second PCR was run for roughly 7 to 12 cycles. TCRdb analysed the 5' RACE reads with MiXCR anew, one entry per CDR3 protein. The sample includes roughly 930,000 distinct CDR3 sequences, around 48% seen only once; the top ten take around 15%. The sequenced material came from blood. These receptors came from a man under 40 in good health.

The rearrangement joins TRBV27 to TRBJ1-2; D is possibly TRBD1 (6 bases). The germline V gene encodes CDR1 MNHEY and CDR2 SMNVEV (reference sequence). CDR3 size: 13 residues. V was cut by 8 bases and J by 4 bases, with 14 bases left in between. CDR3 protein: CASSGQTSYGYTF. CDR3 DNA: TGTGCCAGCTCTGGACAGACGTCCTATGGCTACACCTTC.

This clonotype occurred a few times. The J gene is TRBJ1-4, the V gene TRBV6-5; D possibly corresponds to TRBD1 (5 bases). Looked up from germline, CDR1 is MNHEY and CDR2 is SVGAGI. This CDR3 spans 14 amino acids. Between the trimmed V and J ends, which lost 2 bases and 8 bases, there was a span of 12 bases. The CDR3 here is CASSYTRELEKLFF. The CDR3 region has the DNA TGTGCCAGCAGTTACACCAGGGAGCTCGAAAAACTGTTTTTT.

V is TRBV5-6 and J is TRBJ1-2, with a weak D call TRBD1 (6 bases). CDR3 length: 17 amino acids. V lost 2 bases, J lost 6 bases, and 23 bases lay in between. Per the germline V gene, CDR1 is SGHDT and CDR2 is YYEEEE. The DNA of the CDR3 is TGTGCCAGCAGCTTCCGTAGTCCGGGGGCGAGGATCCATGGCTACACCTTC. As protein: CASSFRSPGARIHGYTF.

The sample holds a few counts of this clonotype. J is TRBJ2-7 and V is TRBV4-2, with D perhaps TRBD1 (6 bases). The tail of the sequence fits TRBJ2-5 better, so the J call may be wrong. Germline loops: CDR1 LGHNA, CDR2 YNFKEQ. The CDR3 runs to 14 residues. The CDR3 spells CASSQEVGAETQYF. The CDR3 region has the DNA TGTGCCAGCAGCCAAGAAGTGGGGGCTGAGACCCAGTACTTC.

This chain connects TRBV20-1 to TRBJ2-3; 7 bases map to TRBD1. J gave up 0 bases and V 1 base, and 4 bases lay outside the gene matches. The germline gives CDR1 DFQATT, CDR2 SNEGSKA (reference sequence). The CDR3 covers 15 residues. The CDR3 region is CSARVPGQSTDTQYF. The CDR3 region has the DNA TGCAGTGCTAGAGTCCCGGGACAGAGCACAGATACGCAGTATTTT.

The CDR3 DNA reads as TGCGCCAGCAGCGTTATAGCGGACTACAATGAGCAGTTCTTC. Amino acids: CASSVIADYNEQFF. The V gene is TRBV5-1, the J gene TRBJ2-1; maybe TRBD2 (6 bases). The CDR3 loop spans 14 amino acids. CDR1 is SGHRS, CDR2 YFSETQ, per germline. With 4 bases removed from V and 3 bases from J, the gap between germline ends came to 11 bases.

This clonotype was seen once. V usage is TRBV28 and J usage is TRBJ1-1; D is uncertain. The CDR3 extends over 12 amino acids. CDR1 is MDHEN, CDR2 SYDVKM, per germline. V gave up 2 bases and J gave up 11 bases, with 12 bases separating them. CDR3 bases: TGTGCCAGCAGTTTAAGGGCTGAACCCGCTTTCTTT. Protein: CASSLRAEPAFF.

This chain uses TRBV6-1 with TRBJ2-3, with unresolved D. V lost 1 base to trimming and J lost 2 bases, with 7 bases between them. Germline V gives CDR1 MNHNS, CDR2 SASEGT. This CDR3 is 14 amino acids long. CDR3 coding DNA: TGTGCCAGCAGTGAAGGTTCGGTCACAGATACGCAGTATTTT. This gives the protein CASSEGSVTDTQYF.

This clonotype was counted once. J is TRBJ1-1 and V is TRBV7-2; the D gene is possibly TRBD1 (5 bases). The CDR3 totals 14 residues. Trimming cost V 3 bases and J 2 bases, with 10 bases left between them. CDR1 is SGHTA, CDR2 FQGNSA, per germline. For the CDR3, the DNA is TGTGCCAGCAGCTTCTCGACAGTAAACACTGAAGCTTTCTTT. It encodes CASSFSTVNTEAFF.

The chain links TRBV5-1 to TRBJ2-3; 10 nucleotides line up with TRBD1. The CDR3 has 15 residues. CDR1 is SGHRS and CDR2 is YFSETQ in the germline V gene. The V segment lost 4 bases and the J segment 2 bases; nucleotides outside the gene matches: 4. This chain's CDR3 is CASSPGTGATDTQYF. In DNA, the CDR3 is TGCGCCAGCAGCCCCGGGACAGGGGCCACAGATACGCAGTATTTT.

This clonotype came up a few times. This sequence joins TRBV28 and TRBJ2-7; D is perhaps TRBD2 (5 bases). Trimming took 6 bases from V and 3 from J, leaving 15 bases between them. CDR1 is MDHEN and CDR2 is SYDVKM in the germline V gene. This CDR3 has 14 residues. The CDR3 loop reads CASRPALAYYEQYF. In nucleotides, the CDR3 is TGTGCCAGCAGACCCGCCCTAGCCTACTACGAGCAGTACTTC.

This chain links TRBV10-3 with TRBJ1-2; D remains unclear. V lost 6 bases, J lost 0 bases, and 8 bases lay in between. Germline V gene lookup returns CDR1 ENHRY and CDR2 SYGVKD. The CDR3 contains 13 residues. The CDR3 DNA reads as TGTGCCATCAGGGTAGAAGCTAACTATGGCTACACCTTC. Protein sequence: CAIRVEANYGYTF.

In this sample, this clonotype turned up many times. The V and J genes are TRBV3-1 and TRBJ2-1; TRBD2 matches at 12 bases. CDR3 length equals 14 residues. The V gene end was trimmed by 5 bases and the J gene end by 6 bases; junction bases not matched to a gene: 2. Germline assignment: CDR1 LGHDT and CDR2 YNNKEL (reference sequence). CDR3 region: CASSWGLAGNEQFF. For the CDR3, the DNA is TGTGCCAGCAGCTGGGGACTAGCGGGCAATGAGCAGTTCTTC.

This rearrangement joins TRBV9 to TRBJ2-2; maybe TRBD2 (5 bases). The germline V and J ends were trimmed by 0 bases and 3 bases, with 12 bases remaining between them. Per germline, CDR1 SGDLS and CDR2 YYNGEE. The CDR3 is 16 amino acids. DNA for the CDR3: TGTGCCAGCAGCGTAGCGCAGCGGCGCTACACCGGGGAGCTGTTTTTT. This gives the protein CASSVAQRRYTGELFF.

The chain is built from TRBV2 and TRBJ1-2; no reliable D call. V was shortened by 8 bases and J by 4 bases, with 17 bases between the two germline ends. The CDR3 is made up of 14 amino acids. Germline CDR1 and CDR2: SNHLY and FYNNEI. The CDR3 spells CASRMLAGSYGYTF. Written as DNA, the CDR3 is TGTGCCAGCCGCATGCTGGCAGGTTCCTATGGCTACACCTTC.

The rearrangement links TRBV6-4 to TRBJ2-3; no reliable D call. This CDR3 spans 14 amino acids. The germline V and J ends were trimmed by 6 bases and 4 bases, with 14 bases remaining between them. Germline CDR1 and CDR2: MRHNA and SNTAGT. CDR3 protein: CASSPTQTADTQYF. CDR3 sequence (DNA): TGTGCCAGCAGCCCAACTCAGACGGCAGATACGCAGTATTTT.

The V call is TRBV27, the J call TRBJ2-5, with 9 bases identical to TRBD2. Germline V gives CDR1 MNHEY, CDR2 SMNVEV (reference sequence). There are 16 residues in the CDR3. V was clipped by 3 bases and J by 2 bases; unmatched bases: 7. The DNA for the CDR3 is TGTGCCAGCAGTTTGGGGACTAGCTTCAGACAAGAGACCCAGTACTTC. This codes for CASSLGTSFRQETQYF.

This rearrangement joins TRBV7-6 to TRBJ2-2; TRBD1 agrees at 8 bases. Looked up from germline, CDR1 is SGHVS and CDR2 is FNYEAQ. This CDR3 has 16 amino acids. Trimming at V came to 6 bases and at J to 2 bases, leaving 8 bases not matched to a gene. The CDR3 region is CASSLTGQANTGELFF. CDR3 nucleotides: TGTGCCAGCAGTTTGACGGGACAGGCTAACACCGGGGAGCTGTTTTTT.

This clonotype was observed a few times. The chain combines TRBV7-2 with TRBJ2-1, with a tentative D call TRBD2 (5 bases). This CDR3 has 14 residues. Germline V gives CDR1 SGHTA, CDR2 FQGNSA. V was trimmed by 4 bases and J by 5 bases, leaving 12 bases between them. The CDR3 sequence: CASSSTQLDNEQFF. The CDR3 DNA reads as TGTGCCAGCAGCTCTACGCAACTAGACAATGAGCAGTTCTTC.

The chain links TRBV28 to TRBJ2-5, with D perhaps matching TRBD1 (5 bases). The J call is uncertain, as TRBJ2-7 better fits the DNA end. The CDR3 sequence is 13 residues long. Germline V gives CDR1 MDHEN, CDR2 SYDVKM. CDR3 in amino acids: CASSFDQGYEQYF. As DNA, the CDR3 is TGTGCCAGCAGTTTTGACCAGGGCTACGAGCAGTACTTC.

The genes are TRBV27 and TRBJ1-2, with D possibly TRBD1 on 5 matching bases. Germline V gene sequence: CDR1 MNHEY, CDR2 SMNVEV (reference sequence). The CDR3 spans 13 residues. Trimming took 4 bases from V and 8 from J, leaving 14 bases between them. In DNA, the CDR3 is TGTGCCAGCAGTTCCCAGGGACTTGGGGGCTACACCTTC. It translates to CASSSQGLGGYTF.

The rearrangement joins TRBV5-1 to TRBJ2-1; tentative D call: TRBD1 (6 bases). Germline CDR1 is SGHRS and CDR2 is YFSETQ. The CDR3 runs 13 residues. V was cut by 5 bases and J by 7 bases, with 13 bases left in between. The CDR3 region has the DNA TGCGCCAGCAGGACAGGTACGTCAAATGAGCAGTTCTTC. It translates to CASRTGTSNEQFF.

This clonotype came up a few times. The chain recombines TRBV14 with TRBJ2-7; D remains ambiguous. Between the trimmed V and J ends, which lost 1 base and 9 bases, there was a span of 13 bases. The CDR3 sequence is 13 residues long. The V gene's germline CDR1 is SGHDN and CDR2 FVKESK. CDR3 loop: CASSQGVSLGQYF. For the CDR3, the DNA is TGTGCCAGCAGCCAAGGCGTCTCGTTAGGGCAGTACTTC.

This clonotype appeared a few times. J is TRBJ2-5 and V is TRBV29-1; 8 bases map to TRBD1. J was trimmed by 11 bases and V by 4 bases; bases with no gene match: 9. The CDR3 spans 12 residues. The germline V gene encodes CDR1 SQVTM and CDR2 ANQGSEA. CDR3 amino acids: CSVGGQGDEQYF. DNA of the CDR3: TGCAGCGTTGGTGGACAGGGCGATGAGCAGTACTTC.

This rearrangement joins TRBV2 to TRBJ1-1; 9 nucleotides align to TRBD1. Germline CDR1 and CDR2: SNHLY and FYNNEI. Trimming took 4 bases from V and 3 from J; bases not matched to a gene: 9. CDR3 length: 16 residues. Here the CDR3 DNA reads TGTGCCAGCAGTGCGGGACAGGGTATAATAGACACTGAAGCTTTCTTT. It yields the protein CASSAGQGIIDTEAFF.

This chain links TRBV6-5 with TRBJ1-1, with no clear D. Per the germline V gene, CDR1 is MNHEY and CDR2 is SVGAGI. V lost 2 bases, J lost 1 base, and 5 bases lay in between. This CDR3 is 13 amino acids long. This CDR3 reads CASSYLKNTEAFF. The CDR3 DNA is TGTGCCAGCAGTTACCTGAAGAACACTGAAGCTTTCTTT.

The chain couples TRBV2 to TRBJ2-3, with D possibly called TRBD1 or TRBD2 (6 bases each). The V and J ends lost 7 bases and 0 bases respectively, with 20 bases between them. Per the germline V gene, CDR1 is SNHLY and CDR2 is FYNNEI. The length of the CDR3 is 17 residues. CDR3 in amino acids: CASTTLGGRPSTDTQYF. As DNA, the CDR3 is TGTGCCAGCACGACACTAGGGGGGAGGCCGAGCACAGATACGCAGTATTTT.

The chain recombines TRBV12-3 or TRBV12-4 with TRBJ1-6; 8 bases are a match to TRBD1. The V and J ends lost 6 bases and 9 bases, in that order; junction bases with no gene match: 4. There are 13 residues in the CDR3. The CDR3: CASRTGGGSPLHF. For the CDR3, the DNA is TGTGCCAGCAGAACAGGGGGTGGTTCACCCCTCCACTTT.

This clonotype showed up just a few times. The V call is TRBV4-1, the J call TRBJ2-7; TRBD1 or TRBD2 may be the D gene (6 bases each). Germline V gives CDR1 MGHRA, CDR2 YSYEKL. CDR3 length: 16 amino acids. Trimming pared 0 bases from V and 0 bases from J, leaving 12 bases between. CDR3 DNA sequence: TGCGCCAGCAGCCAAGATAAGGGGGGCATCTCCTACGAGCAGTACTTC. This sequence encodes CASSQDKGGISYEQYF.